This TCR beta chain was documented in a study of T cell changes during pregnancy in multiple sclerosis. TCRdb keeps only in-frame clones here, not all; method: immunoSEQ multiplex PCR. The sample has tens of thousands of clones, 92% seen once; the top ten hold less than 3%. Sequenced material: peripheral blood, taken in the third trimester of pregnancy. The TCR sequence derives from a female donor in good health, enrolled as a control in a pregnancy study.

Here the CDR3 reads CASSRATTTEQFF. As DNA, the CDR3 is TGTGCCAGCAGTCGGGCTACGACTACTGAGCAGTTCTTC. V gene TRBV9 combines with J gene TRBJ2-1, with D perhaps TRBD2 (5 bases). This CDR3 comprises 13 residues. Germline loops: CDR1 SGDLS, CDR2 YYNGEE. Trimming took 5 bases from V and 9 from J, leaving 15 bases between them.